Listed here are 8 T cell receptor beta chains from one sample, sequenced in a study of beta chain features in type 1 diabetes. The study, taken as a whole, reports: All four CD4+ subsets from Type 1 diabetes patients carried moderately but significantly shorter TCRB CDR3s.

No cognate antigen is known for these TCRs. Since all of the isolated RNA was reverse transcribed, expressed TCRB transcripts were what got sequenced. TCRdb keeps only in-frame clones here, not all; method: immunoSEQ multiplex PCR. The data hold around 690,000 clones, with around 11% observed a single time. Sample: naive CD4+ T cells from blood. All receptors come from a young man with type 1 diabetes.

Concerning this clone: This sample also contains other DNA sequences that code for the same CDR3. This rearrangement joins TRBV5-1 to TRBJ2-1, with D possibly matching TRBD1 (5 bases). CDR1 and CDR2 from the germline V gene are SGHRS and YFSETQ. The CDR3 runs to 13 residues. V was shortened by 0 bases and J by 7 bases, with 8 bases between the two germline ends. Here the CDR3 DNA reads TGCGCCAGCAGCTTGGACAGGAATAATGAGCAGTTCTTC. Protein: CASSLDRNNEQFF.

This clone was detected a few times. At the DNA level, this CDR3 is encoded by other sequences in the same sample as well. CDR3 in DNA: TGTGCCAGCTCACCAGGGCGGGACCAGCCCCAGCATTTT. It specifies CASSPGRDQPQHF. The chain is built from TRBV18 and TRBJ1-5; a possible D gene is TRBD1 (5 bases). V shed 2 bases and J shed 7 bases, with 9 bases lying between them. Germline V gives CDR1 KGHSH, CDR2 LQKENI. The CDR3 length is 13 residues.

A few counts support this clone. V gene TRBV6-5 combines with J gene TRBJ2-1; D possibly uses TRBD1 or TRBD2 (6 bases each). Trimming took off 2 bases at V and 8 bases at J, with 10 bases between the two ends. Germline CDR1 and CDR2: MNHEY and SVGAGI. The CDR3 extends over 13 amino acids. This chain's CDR3 is CASSYRGADEQFF. The CDR3 region has the DNA TGTGCCAGCAGTTACAGGGGGGCCGATGAGCAGTTCTTC.

The chain carries TRBV9 and TRBJ1-2; TRBD1 matches 9 bases. Germline loops: CDR1 SGDLS, CDR2 YYNGEE. J lost 6 bases, V lost 0 bases, and 3 bases had no gene match. This CDR3 region has 14 residues. CDR3: CASSVDTGGNGYTF. The CDR3 DNA reads as TGTGCCAGCAGCGTAGACACAGGGGGCAATGGCTACACCTTC. The variable domain in full, with the rest retrieved from reference TRBV9 and TRBJ1-2, is DSGVTQTPKHLITATGQRVTLRCSPRSGDLSVYWYQQSLDQGLQFLIQYYNGEERAKGNILERFSAQQFPDLHSELNLSSLELGDSALYFCASSVDTGGNGYTFGSGTRLTVV.

The V gene is TRBV2, the J gene TRBJ2-1; D is undetermined. Germline values: CDR1 SNHLY, CDR2 FYNNEI. V was pared by 7 bases and J by 5 bases, with 21 bases between. The CDR3 extends over 16 amino acids. CDR3 in DNA: TGTGCCAGCACCTTCGGCGGATCTGGGGATAACAATGAGCAGTTCTTC. Its protein is CASTFGGSGDNNEQFF.

The rearrangement links TRBV18 to TRBJ1-1; tentatively, D is TRBD1 (6 bases). Trimming removed 5 bases from V and 3 bases from J, with 16 bases in between. The CDR3 extends over 15 amino acids. Germline CDR1 KGHSH, CDR2 LQKENI. As DNA, the CDR3 is TGTGCCAGCTCAAAGACCCAGGGGATTGACACTGAAGCTTTCTTT. Translating gives CASSKTQGIDTEAFF.

The table lists this clone with a count of one. This chain joins TRBV4-3 and TRBJ2-4; D tentatively fits TRBD1 or TRBD2 (6 bases each). This CDR3 is built from 15 residues. CDR1 is LGHNA, CDR2 YSLEER, per germline. V lost 0 bases and J lost 6, with 12 bases in between. CDR3 nucleotide sequence: TGCGCCAGCAGCCAAGATGTGGGGGGCAGAAACATTCAGTACTTC. This translates into CASSQDVGGRNIQYF.

The chain recombines TRBV7-9 with TRBJ2-5; D ambiguous. Germline CDR1 SEHNR, CDR2 FQNEAQ (reference sequence). The V gene lost 5 bases and the J gene lost 5 bases, with 9 bases spanning the gap. The CDR3 covers 12 residues. CDR3 region: CASSQQSETQYF. The CDR3 DNA reads TGTGCCAGCAGCCAACAGAGTGAGACCCAGTACTTC.